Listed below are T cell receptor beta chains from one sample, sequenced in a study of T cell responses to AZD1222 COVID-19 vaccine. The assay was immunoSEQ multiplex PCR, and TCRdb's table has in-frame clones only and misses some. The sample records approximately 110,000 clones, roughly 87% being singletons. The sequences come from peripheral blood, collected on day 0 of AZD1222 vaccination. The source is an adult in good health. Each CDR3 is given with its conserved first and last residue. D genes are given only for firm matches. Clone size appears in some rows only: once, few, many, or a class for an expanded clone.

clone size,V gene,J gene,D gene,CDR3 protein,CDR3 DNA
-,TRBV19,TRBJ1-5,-,CASSTQAGQPQHF,TGTGCCAGTAGTACCCAGGCGGGACAGCCCCAGCATTTT
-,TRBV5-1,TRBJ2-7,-,CASSLMPTEVEQYF,TGCGCCAGCAGCTTGATGCCCACAGAAGTGGAGCAGTACTTC
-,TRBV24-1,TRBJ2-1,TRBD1,CATSGAPGQGAFEQFF,TGTGCCACCAGTGGTGCCCCGGGACAGGGGGCGTTTGAGCAGTTCTTC
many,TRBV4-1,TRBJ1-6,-,CASSQGVAPLHF,TGCGCCAGCAGCCAAGGCGTCGCACCCCTCCACTTT
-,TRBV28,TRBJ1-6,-,CASSSRSGTPLHF,TGTGCCAGCAGTTCCCGTTCTGGGACACCCCTCCACTTT
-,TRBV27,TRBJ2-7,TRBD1,CASSLAGTGSYEQYF,TGTGCCAGCAGTCTCGCCGGGACAGGCTCCTACGAGCAGTACTTC
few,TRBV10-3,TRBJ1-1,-,CAISEGRQNTEAFF,TGTGCCATCAGTGAGGGACGGCAGAACACTGAAGCTTTCTTT
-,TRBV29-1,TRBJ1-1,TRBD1,CSVSRQGVEAFF,TGCAGCGTTAGCAGACAGGGTGTTGAAGCTTTCTTT
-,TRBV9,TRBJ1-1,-,CASSAGHRLNTEAFF,TGTGCCAGCAGCGCGGGACACCGACTGAACACTGAAGCTTTCTTT
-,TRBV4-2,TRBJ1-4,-,CASSLALFGGLFF,TGTGCCAGCAGCCTAGCCCTCTTCGGTGGGCTGTTTTTT
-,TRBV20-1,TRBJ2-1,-,CSASPRGPNEQFF,TGCAGTGCTAGTCCGCGGGGGCCCAATGAGCAGTTCTTC
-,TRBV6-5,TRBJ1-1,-,CASSYSRTVTEAFF,TGTGCCAGCAGTTACTCGAGGACAGTCACTGAAGCTTTCTTT
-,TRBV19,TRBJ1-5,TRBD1,CASSQGSQPQHF,TGTGCCAGTTCACAGGGGAGTCAGCCCCAGCATTTT
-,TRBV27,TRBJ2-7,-,CASSSLGYEQYF,TGTGCCAGCAGTTCTTTAGGGTACGAGCAGTACTTC
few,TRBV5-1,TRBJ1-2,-,CASRQGTDGYTF,TGCGCCAGCAGGCAAGGGACGGATGGCTACACCTTC
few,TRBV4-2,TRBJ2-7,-,CASSQGGSYEQYF,TGTGCCAGCAGCCAAGGCGGATCCTACGAGCAGTACTTC
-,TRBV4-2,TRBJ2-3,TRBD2,CASSLGLATGTDTQYF,TGTGCCAGCAGCCTAGGACTAGCGACTGGTACAGATACGCAGTATTTT
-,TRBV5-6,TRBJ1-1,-,CASNLNPGLINTEAFF,TGTGCCAGCAACCTTAATCCGGGACTGATAAACACTGAAGCTTTCTTT
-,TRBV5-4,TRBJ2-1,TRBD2,CASSWTPSGGHNEQFF,TGTGCCAGCAGCTGGACCCCTAGCGGGGGGCACAATGAGCAGTTCTTC
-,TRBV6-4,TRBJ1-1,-,CASSFDRNTEAFF,TGTGCCAGCAGCTTCGACCGGAACACTGAAGCTTTCTTT
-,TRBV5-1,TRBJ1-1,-,CASSQGSGMNTEAFF,TGCGCCAGCAGCCAGGGGTCGGGAATGAACACTGAAGCTTTCTTT
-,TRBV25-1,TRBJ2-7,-,CASSVAGHNEQYF,TGTGCCAGCAGTGTGGCAGGGCACAACGAGCAGTACTTC
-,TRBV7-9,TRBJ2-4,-,CASSLVVGPMNIQYF,TGTGCCAGCAGCTTAGTTGTGGGACCGATGAACATTCAGTACTTC
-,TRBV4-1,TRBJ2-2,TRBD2,CASSQTPSGGAVGELFF,TGCGCCAGCAGCCAGACCCCTAGCGGGGGGGCCGTCGGGGAGCTGTTTTTT
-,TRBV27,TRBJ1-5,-,CASSHLTGNQPQHF,TGTGCCAGCAGCCATTTAACCGGCAATCAGCCCCAGCATTTT
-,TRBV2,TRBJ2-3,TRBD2,CASSETLAGIDTQYF,TGTGCCAGCAGTGAGACGCTAGCGGGGATAGATACGCAGTATTTT
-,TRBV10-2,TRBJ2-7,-,CASTVGGYEQYF,TGCGCCAGCACCGTGGGGGGCTACGAGCAGTACTTC
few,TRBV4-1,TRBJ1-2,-,CASRTSTSGTNYGYTF,TGCGCCAGCAGAACCTCCACTTCCGGGACAAACTATGGCTACACCTTC